The present entry profiles one TCR beta chain with its context. The sample belongs to a study of blood T cell repertoires in COVID-19. About the study: T cells, B-cell-depleted T cells, or PBMCs supplied cDNA or gDNA.

Original data processing: Using reference gene primer amplification, nucleated cell counts were estimated. The protocol was immunoSEQ multiplex PCR, while the TCRdb copy is restricted to in-frame clones and leaves out a portion. For V, J and clone size, that table is used; D and trimming come from the DNA. The repertoire holds 200,000 or so clones, with approximately 90% as singletons. The cohort comprised adults aged about 18 to 90 years residing in approximately 22 US areas. Participants were placed into cohorts based on the clinical history they reported. Germline-derived CDR1 and CDR2 are LNHDA and SQIVND (reference sequence). CDR3 length equals 15 residues. V was cut by 1 base and J by 1 base, with 5 bases left in between.

This receptor was identified in a woman aged 40 to 55 with acute COVID-19. Material: PBMCs or T cells enriched from blood (not recorded which). This chain connects TRBV19 to TRBJ1-6; possible D gene TRBD1, 5 bases. The CDR3: CASSIGTSYNSPLHF. DNA for the CDR3: TGTGCCAGTAGTATAGGGACATCCTATAATTCACCCCTCCACTTT.